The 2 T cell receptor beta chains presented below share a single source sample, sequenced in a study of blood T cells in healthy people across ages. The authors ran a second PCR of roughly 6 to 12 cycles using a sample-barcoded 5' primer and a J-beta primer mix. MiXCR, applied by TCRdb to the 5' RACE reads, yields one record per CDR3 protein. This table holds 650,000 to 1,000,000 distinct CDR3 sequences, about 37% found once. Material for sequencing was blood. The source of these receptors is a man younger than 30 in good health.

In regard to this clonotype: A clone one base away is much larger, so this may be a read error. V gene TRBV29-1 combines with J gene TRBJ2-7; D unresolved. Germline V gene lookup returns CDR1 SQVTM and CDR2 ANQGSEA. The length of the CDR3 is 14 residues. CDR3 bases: TGCATCGTTGCCACGTCGGGCAGGTCCTACGAGCAGTACTTC. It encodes CIVATSGRSYEQYF.

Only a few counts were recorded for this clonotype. The CDR3 loop reads CASSFTGIQETQYF. In DNA, the CDR3 is TGTGCCAGCAGCTTTACAGGGATACAAGAGACCCAGTACTTC. The chain joins TRBV5-6 to TRBJ2-5; tentative D call: TRBD1 (6 bases). The CDR3 covers 14 residues. V gave up 2 bases and J gave up 2 bases, with 10 bases separating them. CDR1 is SGHDT, CDR2 YYEEEE, per germline.